This TCR beta chain was obtained from a study of metastatic and nonmetastatic thyroid tumors. As for the study in general: Repertoires of blood and of tissue (tumor or nodule) from malignant and benign thyroid patients were compared.

In the original processing: A classifier for distant metastasis in papillary thyroid cancer was constructed using CDR3 differences observed across clinicopathological groups. TCRdb used MiXCR to call clones anew from the PCR reads. None of the V and J calls come from the authors' own analysis; TCRdb made them. The sample has fewer than 40,000 clones, under 25% seen once. General study results and limits: For both blood and tumor, malignant thyroid tumors reportedly showed significantly higher TCR beta diversity than benign nodules did.

For this clone: The target antigen is unknown.

V lost 4 bases and J lost 6; bases outside the gene matches: 15. In germline, CDR1 is SGHKS, CDR2 YYEKEE (reference sequence). The CDR3 sequence is 16 residues long. Thyroid surgery took place with no prior treatment in any patient. The V call is TRBV5-5, the J call TRBJ1-1; 7 bases line up with TRBD1. The sequenced sample consisted of tumor tissue. This clonotype was sampled from a male donor with papillary thyroid cancer or a benign thyroid nodule (not recorded which). Some clones in this sample may be carry-over from other donors' samples. The DNA for the CDR3 is TGTGCCAGCAGCGATCAGACCCGGGTACAGGGGTCTGAAGCTTTCTTT. Its protein product is CASSDQTRVQGSEAFF.